The rows below give T cell receptor beta chains drawn from one sample of a study of blood T cell repertoires in COVID-19. Measured with immunoSEQ multiplex PCR; TCRdb has only the in-frame clones, and not every one. The sample holds over 150,000 clones, around 80% seen once. Sample: PBMCs or T cells enriched from blood (not recorded which). These receptors all come from a man aged 45-65 years who had recovered from COVID-19. The CDR3 runs from the conserved cysteine through the conserved F or W. D genes are given only for firm matches. Clone size is given for some rows only: seen once, a few or many times, or a class if the clone is expanded.

V gene,D gene,J gene,clone size,CDR3 DNA,CDR3 protein
TRBV5-6,NA,TRBJ1-3,NA,TGTGCCAGCAGCTCGGGACTGAACTCTGGAAACACCATATATTTT,CASSSGLNSGNTIYF
TRBV6-4,TRBD2,TRBJ2-2,NA,TGTGCCAACGAATCACTAGCGGTAAACACCGGGGAGCTGTTTTTT,CANESLAVNTGELFF
TRBV2,NA,TRBJ1-6,NA,TGTGCCAGCAGTGAAGCGCTTCGAGGGACTGGTTCACCCCTCCACTTT,CASSEALRGTGSPLHF
TRBV12-3/TRBV12-4,TRBD1,TRBJ2-7,NA,TGTGCCAGCAGGGGGACAGAGACCTACGAGCAGTACTTC,CASRGTETYEQYF
TRBV7-6,NA,TRBJ2-3,NA,TGTGCCAGCAGCTTAGTGTATGGAGGGGGGGGCACAGATACGCAGTATTTT,CASSLVYGGGGTDTQYF
TRBV5-1,NA,TRBJ2-2,once,TGCGCCAGCAGCTTCAGGGAGGACGGGGAGCTGTTTTTT,CASSFREDGELFF
TRBV18,NA,TRBJ1-5,few,TGTGCCAGCCAACCAGATCTAGCTCAGCCCCAGCATTTT,CASQPDLAQPQHF
TRBV6-2/TRBV6-3,NA,TRBJ2-1,NA,TGTGCCAGCAGTTCCCTAATTGAGCAGTTCTTC,CASSSLIEQFF
TRBV10-1,TRBD1,TRBJ1-6,once,TGCGCCAGCAGAAACTCTCGACAGGGGGCGGGAAATTCACCCCTCCACTTT,CASRNSRQGAGNSPLHF
TRBV20-1,TRBD1,TRBJ1-3,NA,TGCAGTGCTGGTGACAGGGAAAGTGGAAACACCATATATTTT,CSAGDRESGNTIYF